These T cell receptor beta chains were read from a single sample in a study of CD8+CD57+ T cells in acquired aplastic anemia. TCRdb processed the reads anew with MiXCR; each CDR3 protein has one entry. The sample has about 190,000 distinct CDR3 sequences, roughly half seen once. Sequencing was performed on sorted CD4+, CD8+, or CD8+CD57+ T cells (not recorded which) from PBMCs. Source of these receptors: a human donor in good health, serving as a control. Both conserved end residues are part of each CDR3. Each record gives: J gene, D gene, V gene, clone size, CDR3 protein, CDR3 DNA. The D gene is left open where the match is weak. A clone size is listed for some rows: how often the clone was seen (once, few, many), or a class if it is expanded.

J: TRBJ1-2; D: .; V: TRBV20-1; size: few; CDR3: CSARDGQSGYTF; DNA: TGCAGTGCTAGAGATGGACAGTCTGGCTACACCTTC
J: TRBJ2-5; D: TRBD2; V: TRBV6-5; size: .; CDR3: CASSYSRGGETQYF; DNA: TGTGCCAGCAGTTACTCTCGGGGAGGGGAGACCCAGTACTTC
J: TRBJ2-3; D: .; V: TRBV2; size: .; CDR3: CASSFSWGFTDTQYF; DNA: TGTGCCAGCAGTTTTTCGTGGGGCTTCACAGATACGCAGTATTTT
J: TRBJ2-2; D: TRBD2; V: TRBV20-1; size: many; CDR3: CSARDPGLAGAANTGELFF; DNA: TGCAGTGCTAGAGATCCCGGACTAGCGGGGGCCGCGAACACCGGGGAGCTGTTTTTT
J: TRBJ1-2; D: TRBD1; V: TRBV6-5; size: many; CDR3: CASSYSTGGLDGYTF; DNA: TGTGCCAGCAGTTACTCGACAGGGGGCTTGGATGGCTACACCTTC
J: TRBJ2-7; D: TRBD2; V: TRBV6-5; size: many; CDR3: CASSASGGRNEQYF; DNA: TGTGCCAGCAGTGCGAGCGGGGGGAGGAACGAGCAGTACTTC
J: TRBJ1-2; D: .; V: TRBV6-5; size: .; CDR3: CASSYSMGGYTF; DNA: TGTGCCAGCAGTTACTCGATGGGAGGCTACACCTTC
J: TRBJ1-5; D: TRBD1; V: TRBV7-9; size: .; CDR3: CASSLAGQEMSNQPQHF; DNA: TGTGCCAGCAGCTTAGCGGGACAGGAGATGAGCAATCAGCCCCAGCATTTT
J: TRBJ1-5; D: .; V: TRBV28; size: many; CDR3: CASSITGTYQPQHF; DNA: TGTGCCAGCAGCATAACAGGGACTTATCAGCCCCAGCATTTT
J: TRBJ2-5; D: TRBD1; V: TRBV6-6; size: .; CDR3: CASSYRQGTTETQYF; DNA: TGTGCCAGCAGTTACCGACAGGGTACAACGGAGACCCAGTACTTC
J: TRBJ1-2; D: .; V: TRBV5-4; size: few; CDR3: CASLVGDGYTF; DNA: TGTGCCAGCTTAGTGGGAGATGGCTACACCTTC
J: TRBJ2-3; D: TRBD2; V: TRBV7-2; size: .; CDR3: CASSLVAGVGSGRADTQYF; DNA: TGTGCCAGCAGCTTAGTAGCGGGAGTAGGGAGCGGGAGGGCAGATACGCAGTATTTT
J: TRBJ1-2; D: .; V: TRBV29-1; size: many; CDR3: CSVTTGHGYTF; DNA: TGCAGCGTCACAACAGGGCATGGCTACACCTTC
J: TRBJ2-1; D: .; V: TRBV7-2; size: many; CDR3: CASYQGAKISYNEQFF; DNA: TGTGCCAGCTATCAGGGAGCCAAGATCTCCTACAATGAGCAGTTCTTC
J: TRBJ2-2; D: TRBD2; V: TRBV19; size: .; CDR3: CASSEAGDTGELFF; DNA: TGTGCCAGTAGTGAAGCGGGGGATACCGGGGAGCTGTTTTTT
J: TRBJ1-6; D: .; V: TRBV6-5; size: many; CDR3: CASSLRDTDDSPLHF; DNA: TGTGCCAGCAGCCTTCGGGACACTGATGATTCACCCCTCCACTTT
J: TRBJ2-7; D: TRBD1; V: TRBV5-1; size: once; CDR3: CASSADRGIYEQYF; DNA: TGTGCCAGCAGCGCGGACAGGGGCATCTACGAGCAGTACTTC
J: TRBJ2-1; D: TRBD2; V: TRBV20-1; size: .; CDR3: CSVGTTEMVHEQFF; DNA: TGCAGTGTAGGGACTACCGAAATGGTCCATGAGCAGTTCTTC
J: TRBJ2-3; D: TRBD2; V: TRBV5-1; size: .; CDR3: CASSLEGTRVHTQYF; DNA: TGCGCCAGCAGCTTGGAGGGGACTAGGGTCCATACGCAGTATTTT
J: TRBJ2-7; D: TRBD1; V: TRBV6-5; size: many; CDR3: CASSRATGATGSYEQYF; DNA: TGTGCCAGCAGCCGTGCGACAGGGGCGACGGGTTCCTACGAGCAGTACTTC
J: TRBJ1-1; D: .; V: TRBV20-1; size: many; CDR3: CSVLLNTEAFF; DNA: TGCAGTGTCCTACTGAACACTGAAGCTTTCTTT
J: TRBJ1-2; D: TRBD1; V: TRBV10-3; size: many; CDR3: CAITMDRAYGYTF; DNA: TGTGCCATCACCATGGACAGGGCCTATGGCTACACCTTC
J: TRBJ1-6; D: .; V: TRBV7-2; size: .; CDR3: CASSLDGSGSPLHF; DNA: TGTGCCAGCAGCTTAGACGGGAGCGGTTCACCCCTCCACTTT
J: TRBJ1-2; D: TRBD1; V: TRBV12-3/TRBV12-4; size: many; CDR3: CASSLRGLDYGYTF; DNA: TGTGCCAGCAGTTTAAGGGGGCTTGACTATGGCTACACCTTC
J: TRBJ2-1; D: TRBD2; V: TRBV20-1; size: .; CDR3: CSARERTSGYNEQFF; DNA: TGCAGTGCTAGAGAACGGACTAGCGGCTACAATGAGCAGTTCTTC
J: TRBJ1-1; D: .; V: TRBV19; size: .; CDR3: CASSMIPKGTEALF; DNA: TGTGCCAGTAGTATGATCCCCAAGGGCACTGAAGCTCTCTTT
J: TRBJ1-2; D: .; V: TRBV5-4; size: .; CDR3: CASSLAHRVNGYTF; DNA: TGTGCCAGCAGCTTGGCCCACAGGGTGAATGGCTACACCTTC
J: TRBJ2-7; D: TRBD2; V: TRBV4-3; size: many; CDR3: CASSQSGTQESRQYF; DNA: TGCGCCAGCAGCCAAAGCGGGACGCAGGAGAGCCGGCAGTACTTC